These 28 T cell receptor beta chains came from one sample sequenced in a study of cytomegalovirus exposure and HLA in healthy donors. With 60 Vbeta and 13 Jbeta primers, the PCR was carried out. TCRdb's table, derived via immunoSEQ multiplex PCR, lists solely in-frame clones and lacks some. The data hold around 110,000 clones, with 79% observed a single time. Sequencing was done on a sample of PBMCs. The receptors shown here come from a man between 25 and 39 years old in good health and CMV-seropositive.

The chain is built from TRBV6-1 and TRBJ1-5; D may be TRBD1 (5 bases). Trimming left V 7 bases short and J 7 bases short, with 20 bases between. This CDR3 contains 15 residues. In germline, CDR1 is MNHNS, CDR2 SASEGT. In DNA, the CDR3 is TGTGCCAGCATCCCCCGTGGGGGGGGTAGGCAGCCCCAGCATTTT. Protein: CASIPRGGGRQPQHF.

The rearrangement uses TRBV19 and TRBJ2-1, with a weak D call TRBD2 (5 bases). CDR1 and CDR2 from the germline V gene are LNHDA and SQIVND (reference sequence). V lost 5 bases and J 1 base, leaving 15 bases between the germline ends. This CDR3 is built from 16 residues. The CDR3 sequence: CASSLSGILSYNEQFF. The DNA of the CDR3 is TGTGCCAGTAGTTTATCCGGGATCCTTTCCTACAATGAGCAGTTCTTC.

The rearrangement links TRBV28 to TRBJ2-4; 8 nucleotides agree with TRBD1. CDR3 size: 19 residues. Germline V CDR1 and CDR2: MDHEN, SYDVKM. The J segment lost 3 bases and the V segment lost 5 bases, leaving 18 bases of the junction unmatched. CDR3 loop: CASSAATGGVGGGKNIQYF. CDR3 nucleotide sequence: TGTGCCAGCAGTGCCGCCACAGGGGGTGTGGGGGGTGGCAAAAACATTCAGTACTTC.

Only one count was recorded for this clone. The CDR3 region has the DNA TGTGCCAGTAGTATACTGGGACAGGGATCGGATCAGCCCCAGCATTTT. It yields the protein CASSILGQGSDQPQHF. This chain uses TRBV19 with TRBJ1-5; TRBD1 matches 9 bases. The germline CDR1 and CDR2 sequences are LNHDA and SQIVND (reference sequence). CDR3 length equals 16 residues. Trimming took 2 bases from V and 5 from J; bases not matched to a gene: 7.

The CDR3 loop is CASSQSRFLSEEFTDTQYF. The CDR3 bases are TGTGCCAGCAGCCAGTCTCGTTTCCTGTCGGAGGAGTTCACAGATACGCAGTATTTT. The chain carries TRBV14 and TRBJ2-3; D might be TRBD2 (5 bases). The CDR3 totals 19 residues. Germline CDR1 and CDR2: SGHDN and FVKESK. V dropped 3 bases and J dropped 2 bases, with 24 bases sitting between them.

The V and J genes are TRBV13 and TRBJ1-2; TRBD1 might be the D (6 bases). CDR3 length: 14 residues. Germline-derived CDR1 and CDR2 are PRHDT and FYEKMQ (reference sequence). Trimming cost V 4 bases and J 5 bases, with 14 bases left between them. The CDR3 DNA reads TGTGCCAGCAGCTCCCTGACAGGCCAGTATGGCTACACCTTC. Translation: CASSSLTGQYGYTF.

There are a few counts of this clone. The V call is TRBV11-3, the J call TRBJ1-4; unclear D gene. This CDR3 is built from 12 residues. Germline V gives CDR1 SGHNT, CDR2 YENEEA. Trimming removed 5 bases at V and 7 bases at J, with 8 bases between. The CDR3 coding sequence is TGTGCCAGCAGCCGTCCTAGTGAAAAACTGTTTTTT. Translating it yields CASSRPSEKLFF.

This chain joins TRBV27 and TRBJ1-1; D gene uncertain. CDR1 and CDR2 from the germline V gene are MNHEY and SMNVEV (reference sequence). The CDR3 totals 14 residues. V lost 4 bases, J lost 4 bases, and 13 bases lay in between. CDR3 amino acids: CASSYRGVGTEAFF. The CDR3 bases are TGTGCCAGCAGTTACCGGGGAGTTGGCACTGAAGCTTTCTTT.

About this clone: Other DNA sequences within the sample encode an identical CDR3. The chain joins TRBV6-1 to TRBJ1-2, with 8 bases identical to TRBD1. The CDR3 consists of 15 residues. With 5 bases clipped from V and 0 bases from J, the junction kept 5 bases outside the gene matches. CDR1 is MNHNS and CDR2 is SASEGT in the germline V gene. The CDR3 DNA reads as TGTGCCAGCAGTACTCAGGGGGCTACTAACTATGGCTACACCTTC. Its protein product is CASSTQGATNYGYTF.

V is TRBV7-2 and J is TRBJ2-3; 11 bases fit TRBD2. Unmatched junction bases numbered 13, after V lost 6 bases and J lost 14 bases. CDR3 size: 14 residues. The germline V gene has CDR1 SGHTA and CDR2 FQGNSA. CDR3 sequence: CASRHSGGDTQWYF. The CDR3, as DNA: TGTGCCAGCAGACATAGCGGGGGGGATACGCAGTGGTATTTT.

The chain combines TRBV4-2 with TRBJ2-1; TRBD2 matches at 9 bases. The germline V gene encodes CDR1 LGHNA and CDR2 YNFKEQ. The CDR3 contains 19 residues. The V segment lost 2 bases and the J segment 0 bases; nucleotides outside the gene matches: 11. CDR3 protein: CASSQRATTSGSSYNEQFF. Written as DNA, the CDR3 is TGTGCCAGCAGCCAACGCGCGACGACTAGCGGAAGCTCCTACAATGAGCAGTTCTTC.

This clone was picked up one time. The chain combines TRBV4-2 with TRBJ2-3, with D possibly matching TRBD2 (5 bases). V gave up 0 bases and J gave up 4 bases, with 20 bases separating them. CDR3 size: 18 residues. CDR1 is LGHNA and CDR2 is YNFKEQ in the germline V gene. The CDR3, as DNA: TGTGCCAGCAGCCAAGAGCGGGCATCAGGAAGGGAAGCAGATACGCAGTATTTT. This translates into CASSQERASGREADTQYF.

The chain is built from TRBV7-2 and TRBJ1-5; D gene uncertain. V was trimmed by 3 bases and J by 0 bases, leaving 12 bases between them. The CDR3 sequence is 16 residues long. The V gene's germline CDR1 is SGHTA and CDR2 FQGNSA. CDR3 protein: CASSLGPRNSNQPQHF. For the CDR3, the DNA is TGTGCCAGCAGCTTGGGTCCGAGGAATAGCAATCAGCCCCAGCATTTT.

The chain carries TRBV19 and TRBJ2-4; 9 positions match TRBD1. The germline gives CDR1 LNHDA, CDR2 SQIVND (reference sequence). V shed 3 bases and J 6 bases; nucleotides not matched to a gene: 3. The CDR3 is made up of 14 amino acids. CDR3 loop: CASSITGQGNIQYF. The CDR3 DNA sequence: TGTGCCAGTAGTATCACGGGACAGGGAAACATTCAGTACTTC.

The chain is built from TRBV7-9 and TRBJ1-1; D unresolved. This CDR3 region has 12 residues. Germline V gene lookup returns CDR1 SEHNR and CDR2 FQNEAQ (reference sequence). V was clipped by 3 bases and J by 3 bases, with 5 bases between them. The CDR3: CASSFSHTEAFF. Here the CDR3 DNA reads TGTGCCAGCAGCTTTAGTCACACTGAAGCTTTCTTT. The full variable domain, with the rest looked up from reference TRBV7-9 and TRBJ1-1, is DTGVSQNPRHKITKRGQNVTFRCDPISEHNRLYWYRQTLGQGPEFLTYFQNEAQLEKSRLLSDRFSAERPKGSFSTLEIQRTEQGDSAMYLCASSFSHTEAFFGQGTRLTVV.

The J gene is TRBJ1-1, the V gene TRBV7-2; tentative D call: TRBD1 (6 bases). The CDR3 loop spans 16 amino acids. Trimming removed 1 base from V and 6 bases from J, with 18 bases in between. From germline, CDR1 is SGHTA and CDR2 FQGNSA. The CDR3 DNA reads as TGTGCCAGCAGCTTAGAGCAGGGGAGGGAGTACGCTGAAGCTTTCTTT. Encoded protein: CASSLEQGREYAEAFF.

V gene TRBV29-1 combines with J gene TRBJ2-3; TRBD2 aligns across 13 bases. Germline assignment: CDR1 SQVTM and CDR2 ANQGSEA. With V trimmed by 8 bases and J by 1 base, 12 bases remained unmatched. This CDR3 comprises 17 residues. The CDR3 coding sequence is TGCAGCACCAACGGACTAGCGGGAGTTGTGGGCACAGATACGCAGTATTTT. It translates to CSTNGLAGVVGTDTQYF.

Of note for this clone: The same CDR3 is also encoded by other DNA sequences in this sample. CDR3 in amino acids: CASSLDRGTNEKLFF. CDR3 nucleotide sequence: TGTGCCAGCAGCTTGGACAGGGGGACTAATGAAAAACTGTTTTTT. The chain joins TRBV7-9 to TRBJ1-4; 10 positions agree with TRBD1. Germline V gives CDR1 SEHNR, CDR2 FQNEAQ (reference sequence). Losses at the gene ends were 3 bases for V and 2 bases for J; bases not matched to a gene: 0. CDR3 length: 15 amino acids.

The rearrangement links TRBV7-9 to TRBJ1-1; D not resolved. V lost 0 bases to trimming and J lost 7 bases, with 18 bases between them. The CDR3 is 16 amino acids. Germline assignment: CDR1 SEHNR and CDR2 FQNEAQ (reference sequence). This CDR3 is CASSLAQLREYDEAFF. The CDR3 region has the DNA TGTGCCAGCAGCTTAGCGCAGTTGAGGGAATATGATGAAGCTTTCTTT.

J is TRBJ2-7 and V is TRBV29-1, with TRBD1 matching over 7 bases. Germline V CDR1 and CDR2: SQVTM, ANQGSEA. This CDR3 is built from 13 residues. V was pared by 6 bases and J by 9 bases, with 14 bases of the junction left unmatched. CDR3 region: CSVVRQGDDAQYF. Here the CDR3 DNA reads TGCAGCGTAGTAAGACAGGGTGACGACGCGCAGTACTTC.

In nucleotides, the CDR3 is TGTGCCAGCAGCTTAGAAGCAGGGGTAATGGGCTACACCTTC. As protein: CASSLEAGVMGYTF. The V call is TRBV11-3, the J call TRBJ1-2; D possibly corresponds to TRBD1 (6 bases). Trimming stripped 0 bases from V and 8 bases from J, with 13 bases between. This CDR3 comprises 14 residues. Germline V gene lookup returns CDR1 SGHNT and CDR2 YENEEA.

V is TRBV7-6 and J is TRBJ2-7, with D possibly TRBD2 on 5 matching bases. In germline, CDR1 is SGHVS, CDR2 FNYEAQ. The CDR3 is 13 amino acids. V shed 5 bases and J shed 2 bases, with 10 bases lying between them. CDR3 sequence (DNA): TGTGCCAGCAGCCTGGCCGGGACCTACGAGCAGTACTTC. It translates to CASSLAGTYEQYF.

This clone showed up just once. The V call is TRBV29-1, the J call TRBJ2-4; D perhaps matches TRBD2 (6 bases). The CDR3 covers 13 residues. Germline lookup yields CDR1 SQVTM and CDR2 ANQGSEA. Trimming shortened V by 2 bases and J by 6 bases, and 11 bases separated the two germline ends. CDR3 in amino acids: CSVEREWGNIQYF. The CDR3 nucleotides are TGCAGCGTTGAACGGGAGTGGGGAAACATTCAGTACTTC.

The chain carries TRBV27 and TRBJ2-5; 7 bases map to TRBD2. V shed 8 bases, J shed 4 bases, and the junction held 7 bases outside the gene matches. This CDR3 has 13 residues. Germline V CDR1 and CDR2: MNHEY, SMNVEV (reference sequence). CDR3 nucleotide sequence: TGTGCCAGCCGGCCGGGGGGAATAGAGACCCAGTACTTC. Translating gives CASRPGGIETQYF.

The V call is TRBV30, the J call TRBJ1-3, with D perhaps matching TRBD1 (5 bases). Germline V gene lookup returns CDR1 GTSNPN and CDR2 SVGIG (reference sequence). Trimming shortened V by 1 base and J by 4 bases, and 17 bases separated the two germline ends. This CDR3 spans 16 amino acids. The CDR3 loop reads CAWSGRVAFLGNTIYF. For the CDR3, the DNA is TGTGCCTGGAGTGGCAGGGTAGCCTTTTTGGGAAACACCATATATTTT.

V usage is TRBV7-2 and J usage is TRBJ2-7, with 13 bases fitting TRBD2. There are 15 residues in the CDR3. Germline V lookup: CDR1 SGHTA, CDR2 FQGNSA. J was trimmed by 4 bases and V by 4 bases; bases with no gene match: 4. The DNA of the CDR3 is TGTGCCAGCAGCTCGGGACTAGCGGGGAGATACGAGCAGTACTTC. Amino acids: CASSSGLAGRYEQYF.

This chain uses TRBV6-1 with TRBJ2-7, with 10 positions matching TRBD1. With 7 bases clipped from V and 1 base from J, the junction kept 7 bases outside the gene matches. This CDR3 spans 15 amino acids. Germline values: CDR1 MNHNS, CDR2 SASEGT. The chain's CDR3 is CASIIGTGVSYEQYF. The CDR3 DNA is TGTGCCAGCATTATTGGGACAGGGGTTTCCTACGAGCAGTACTTC.

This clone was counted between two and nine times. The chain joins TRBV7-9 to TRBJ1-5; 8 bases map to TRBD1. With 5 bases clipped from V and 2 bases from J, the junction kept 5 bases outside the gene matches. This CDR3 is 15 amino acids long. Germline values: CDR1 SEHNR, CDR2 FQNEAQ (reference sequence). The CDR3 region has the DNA TGTGCCAGCAGCCGGACAGGGACGGGCAATCAGCCCCAGCATTTT. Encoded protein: CASSRTGTGNQPQHF.